This is a list of T cell receptor beta chains from one sample in a study of cytomegalovirus exposure and HLA in healthy donors. Sequencing was performed with immunoSEQ multiplex PCR; in TCRdb, only in-frame clones are kept and a portion is missing. Found here are approximately 70,000 clones, roughly 78% of them singletons; the top ten hold 9.7%. The material sequenced was PBMCs. These receptor sequences come from a man aged 35-49 years in good health and CMV-seronegative. CDR3s include the opening cysteine and the closing phenylalanine or tryptophan. The order of the fields is D gene, clone size, J gene, V gene, CDR3 protein, CDR3 DNA. D genes are given only for firm matches. Clone size, where shown, is once, few, many, or a class for clones that have expanded.

D: TRBD2; size: .; J: TRBJ2-3; V: TRBV4-2; CDR3: CASSQDGGSEDTQYF; DNA: TGTGCCAGCAGCCAAGATGGCGGGAGTGAGGATACGCAGTATTTT
D: .; size: .; J: TRBJ2-1; V: TRBV7-9; CDR3: CASSLDPGNYNEQFF; DNA: TGTGCCAGCAGCTTAGATCCAGGGAACTACAATGAGCAGTTCTTC
D: .; size: once; J: TRBJ2-1; V: TRBV5-6; CDR3: CASSLEGRVGYNEQFF; DNA: TGTGCCAGCAGCTTGGAAGGCAGGGTGGGTTACAATGAGCAGTTCTTC
D: TRBD1; size: .; J: TRBJ2-7; V: TRBV12-5; CDR3: CASGVVAGGSYEQYF; DNA: TGTGCTAGTGGAGTCGTTGCAGGGGGCTCCTACGAGCAGTACTTC
D: TRBD2; size: once; J: TRBJ2-5; V: TRBV28; CDR3: CASSSRGSLLGTQYF; DNA: TGTGCCAGCAGTTCTCGCGGGAGTCTTTTGGGGACCCAGTACTTC
D: TRBD1; size: .; J: TRBJ2-7; V: TRBV25-1; CDR3: CASSAGGQGAGEQYF; DNA: TGTGCCAGCAGTGCGGGCGGACAGGGGGCCGGCGAGCAGTACTTC
D: .; size: few; J: TRBJ1-1; V: TRBV6-6; CDR3: CASRGQNTEAFF; DNA: TGTGCCAGCAGGGGACAGAACACTGAAGCTTTCTTT
D: .; size: .; J: TRBJ2-3; V: TRBV13; CDR3: CASSWQTGKGTDTQYF; DNA: TGTGCCAGCAGCTGGCAAACAGGGAAAGGCACAGATACGCAGTATTTT
D: .; size: .; J: TRBJ2-7; V: TRBV29-1; CDR3: CSVHPDDSYEQYF; DNA: TGCAGCGTTCACCCGGATGACAGCTACGAGCAGTACTTC
D: TRBD1; size: once; J: TRBJ1-3; V: TRBV5-4; CDR3: CASTQGGGRSGNTIYF; DNA: TGTGCCAGCACCCAGGGGGGTGGCCGCTCTGGAAACACCATATATTTT
D: .; size: .; J: TRBJ2-1; V: TRBV7-7; CDR3: CASSLAGSNEQFF; DNA: TGTGCCAGCAGCTTAGCTGGGAGCAATGAGCAGTTCTTC
D: .; size: few; J: TRBJ1-1; V: TRBV5-5; CDR3: CASSFGGGDTEAFF; DNA: TGTGCCAGCAGCTTCGGGGGAGGGGATACTGAAGCTTTCTTT
D: .; size: .; J: TRBJ1-5; V: TRBV5-1; CDR3: CASSLDGRDNQPQHF; DNA: TGCGCCAGCAGCTTGGATGGCAGGGATAATCAGCCCCAGCATTTT
D: TRBD1; size: once; J: TRBJ2-1; V: TRBV7-2; CDR3: CASSLVQGDYNEQFF; DNA: TGTGCCAGCAGCTTAGTACAGGGGGACTACAATGAGCAGTTCTTC
D: TRBD1; size: many; J: TRBJ1-1; V: TRBV7-8; CDR3: CASNDRANTEAFF; DNA: TGTGCCAGCAACGACAGGGCGAACACTGAAGCTTTCTTT
D: .; size: .; J: TRBJ2-3; V: TRBV28; CDR3: CASSLISGMDSRRTDTQYF; DNA: TGTGCCAGCAGTCTTATAAGCGGGATGGACAGCCGTCGCACAGATACGCAGTATTTT
D: TRBD1; size: once; J: TRBJ1-5; V: TRBV28; CDR3: CASRQGTGLQPQHF; DNA: TGTGCCAGCAGACAAGGGACAGGACTACAGCCCCAGCATTTT
D: .; size: .; J: TRBJ1-6; V: TRBV6-5; CDR3: CASMPAGANSPLHF; DNA: TGTGCCAGCATGCCGGCAGGGGCGAATTCACCCCTCCACTTT
D: TRBD1; size: .; J: TRBJ1-6; V: TRBV5-4; CDR3: CASSFGRTGDSPLHF; DNA: TGTGCCAGCAGCTTCGGCCGGACAGGGGATTCACCCCTCCACTTT
D: TRBD1; size: few; J: TRBJ1-2; V: TRBV11-2; CDR3: CASSGTGVGGYTF; DNA: TGTGCCAGCAGCGGGACAGGGGTGGGTGGCTACACCTTC
D: .; size: .; J: TRBJ1-1; V: TRBV6-5; CDR3: CASSYSGGAGPRAFF; DNA: TGTGCCAGCAGTTACTCGGGAGGGGCAGGCCCTAGGGCTTTCTTT
D: TRBD2; size: .; J: TRBJ2-5; V: TRBV7-9; CDR3: CASSTILAGRRETQYF; DNA: TGTGCCAGCAGCACTATTCTAGCGGGGCGCAGGGAGACCCAGTACTTC
D: .; size: once; J: TRBJ2-7; V: TRBV5-1; CDR3: CASSYDTYEQYF; DNA: TGCGCCAGCAGTTATGACACCTACGAGCAGTACTTC
D: .; size: .; J: TRBJ1-5; V: TRBV7-6; CDR3: CASSLGENQPQHF; DNA: TGTGCCAGCAGCTTAGGAGAAAATCAGCCCCAGCATTTT
D: .; size: .; J: TRBJ1-3; V: TRBV2; CDR3: CASRGASGGNTIYF; DNA: TGTGCCAGCAGAGGGGCCTCAGGGGGAAACACCATATATTTT
D: .; size: few; J: TRBJ1-1; V: TRBV19; CDR3: CASSPQEPRTEAFF; DNA: TGTGCCAGTAGTCCACAGGAGCCGAGGACTGAAGCTTTCTTT
D: .; size: .; J: TRBJ2-1; V: TRBV5-6; CDR3: CASSFSGLPNEQFF; DNA: TGTGCCAGCAGCTTCTCGGGTCTTCCCAATGAGCAGTTCTTC
D: .; size: .; J: TRBJ2-1; V: TRBV6-6; CDR3: CASSYGPYNEQFF; DNA: TGTGCCAGCAGTTACGGCCCCTACAATGAGCAGTTCTTC
D: .; size: .; J: TRBJ2-7; V: TRBV21-1; CDR3: CASSGSSYEQYF; DNA: TGTGCCAGCAGTGGGAGCTCCTACGAGCAGTACTTC
D: TRBD1; size: .; J: TRBJ1-2; V: TRBV6-6; CDR3: CASSLRDRLNYGYTF; DNA: TGTGCCAGCAGTTTAAGGGACAGATTAAACTATGGCTACACCTTC
D: TRBD2; size: .; J: TRBJ2-7; V: TRBV4-1; CDR3: CASSQVQAGYEQYF; DNA: TGCGCCAGCAGCCAAGTCCAAGCGGGGTACGAGCAGTACTTC
D: .; size: .; J: TRBJ2-3; V: TRBV27; CDR3: CASTPRVQAGLNTQYF; DNA: TGTGCCAGCACCCCTAGGGTCCAGGCGGGATTAAATACGCAGTATTTT
D: .; size: .; J: TRBJ2-1; V: TRBV19; CDR3: CASKSLTKLHNEQFF; DNA: TGTGCCAGTAAGTCTTTGACAAAACTCCACAATGAGCAGTTCTTC
D: TRBD1; size: .; J: TRBJ1-1; V: TRBV4-1; CDR3: CASSQRKGARTEAFF; DNA: TGCGCCAGCAGCCAAAGGAAGGGGGCGAGGACTGAAGCTTTCTTT
D: TRBD1; size: .; J: TRBJ2-5; V: TRBV6-5; CDR3: CASSIDRDVETQYF; DNA: TGTGCCAGCAGTATTGACAGGGATGTGGAGACCCAGTACTTC
D: TRBD1; size: few; J: TRBJ2-7; V: TRBV4-1; CDR3: CASSPFGQGTYEQYF; DNA: TGCGCCAGCAGCCCCTTCGGACAGGGGACCTACGAGCAGTACTTC
D: .; size: few; J: TRBJ2-7; V: TRBV15; CDR3: CATGTDRAGAGEQYF; DNA: TGTGCCACTGGGACCGACAGGGCTGGAGCGGGCGAGCAGTACTTC
D: .; size: .; J: TRBJ2-5; V: TRBV7-9; CDR3: CASRLNLQAAQYF; DNA: TGTGCCAGCAGGCTGAACCTACAGGCGGCCCAGTACTTC
D: TRBD2; size: .; J: TRBJ2-2; V: TRBV5-5; CDR3: CASSLRLAVNTGELFF; DNA: TGTGCCAGCAGCTTGCGGCTAGCGGTTAACACCGGGGAGCTGTTTTTT
D: .; size: .; J: TRBJ2-2; V: TRBV25-1; CDR3: CASSHGPGRGTGELFF; DNA: TGTGCCAGCAGCCATGGGCCGGGGAGAGGAACCGGGGAGCTGTTTTTT
D: .; size: .; J: TRBJ1-2; V: TRBV5-5; CDR3: CASSRQVVEGYTF; DNA: TGTGCCAGCAGCAGACAGGTGGTGGAGGGCTACACCTTC
D: .; size: .; J: TRBJ1-5; V: TRBV28; CDR3: CASSSPSQGNQPQHF; DNA: TGTGCCAGCAGTTCCCCGAGTCAGGGCAATCAGCCCCAGCATTTT
D: .; size: .; J: TRBJ2-2; V: TRBV11-2; CDR3: CASSKSRTVNTGELFF; DNA: TGTGCCAGCAGCAAAAGCAGGACAGTGAACACCGGGGAGCTGTTTTTT
D: .; size: .; J: TRBJ1-1; V: TRBV4-3; CDR3: CASSPPAGKAFF; DNA: TGCGCCAGCAGCCCCCCGGCAGGAAAAGCTTTCTTT
D: TRBD2; size: .; J: TRBJ2-7; V: TRBV7-2; CDR3: CASSSSGLAGSYEQYF; DNA: TGTGCCAGCAGTTCCTCGGGACTAGCTGGGTCTTACGAGCAGTACTTC